Below are 21 T cell receptor beta chains sequenced from a single sample in a study of blood T cell repertoires in COVID-19. Generated by immunoSEQ multiplex PCR, the TCRdb table keeps only in-frame clones and is missing some. The data show about 360,000 clones, nearly 90% seen once. The sample consisted of PBMCs or T cells enriched from blood (not recorded which). The receptor source for this set is a woman in her thirties or forties with acute COVID-19.

The table lists this clone with a few counts. This chain uses TRBV2 with TRBJ2-2; 7 bases fit TRBD2. V lost 9 bases, J lost 2 bases, and 6 bases stayed unmatched. Germline V lookup: CDR1 SNHLY, CDR2 FYNNEI. This CDR3 is built from 14 residues. In DNA, the CDR3 is TGTGCCAGTTCGGGACTACTTAACACCGGGGAGCTGTTTTTT. This codes for CASSGLLNTGELFF.

This clone was recorded only once. This chain links TRBV9 with TRBJ1-1, with TRBD1 matching over 7 bases. Trimming cost V 3 bases and J 1 base; bases outside gene matches: 6. The CDR3 covers 15 residues. Per germline, CDR1 SGDLS and CDR2 YYNGEE. Written as DNA, the CDR3 is TGTGCCAGCAGCGGCCCCGGGACAGCGAACACTGAAGCTTTCTTT. Protein: CASSGPGTANTEAFF.

This chain links TRBV9 with TRBJ1-2; D may be TRBD1 (6 bases). Deletions cut 3 bases from V and 6 bases from J, with 9 bases between. The CDR3 consists of 12 residues. Germline CDR1 reads SGDLS; CDR2 reads YYNGEE. The CDR3 sequence: CASSAPGDGYTF. For the CDR3, the DNA is TGTGCCAGCAGCGCCCCAGGGGATGGCTACACCTTC.

This chain links TRBV10-1 with TRBJ2-1; D might be TRBD2 (6 bases). The germline gives CDR1 WNHNN, CDR2 SYGVQD (reference sequence). The V end was cut by 10 bases, the J end by 10 bases, with 11 bases between. The CDR3 length is 10 residues. CDR3 loop: CATLGREQFF. The CDR3 nucleotides are TGCGCCACCCTGGGGAGGGAGCAGTTCTTC.

The rearrangement joins TRBV6-5 to TRBJ2-7, with 10 positions matching TRBD1. This CDR3 is 15 amino acids long. The V and J ends lost 6 bases and 3 bases, in that order; junction bases with no gene match: 8. The germline V gene encodes CDR1 MNHEY and CDR2 SVGAGI. The CDR3 sequence is CASSYGGQGNYEQYF. Written as DNA, the CDR3 is TGTGCCAGCAGCTACGGGGGACAGGGGAACTACGAGCAGTACTTC.

The J gene is TRBJ2-7, the V gene TRBV12-3 or TRBV12-4; D is perhaps TRBD1 (6 bases). The V gene lost 5 bases and the J gene lost 5 bases, with 13 bases spanning the gap. The CDR3 runs 13 residues. Here the CDR3 reads CASSPGTLNEQYF. The CDR3 DNA sequence: TGTGCCAGCAGTCCCGGGACACTAAACGAGCAGTACTTC.

The gene calls are TRBV15 and TRBJ1-3; D not certain. Germline V gene data show CDR1 as LNHNV and CDR2 as YYDKDF (reference sequence). CDR3 size: 14 residues. V lost 0 bases to trimming and J lost 2 bases, with 5 bases between them. CDR3 sequence: CATSRDITGNTIYF. In nucleotides, the CDR3 is TGTGCCACCAGCAGAGATATAACTGGAAACACCATATATTTT.

The chain links TRBV30 to TRBJ1-4; 7 bases agree with TRBD1. V lost 5 bases and J lost 7; bases outside the gene matches: 7. The V gene's germline CDR1 is GTSNPN and CDR2 SVGIG (reference sequence). The CDR3 length is 13 residues. In DNA form, the CDR3 reads TGTGCCTGGGCAGGGGGTCTCGGTGAAAAACTGTTTTTT. Encoded protein: CAWAGGLGEKLFF.

Notes on this clone: One end of the junction fails to match germline, which may point to a read error. The chain joins TRBV3-1 (or the pseudogene TRBV3-2) to TRBJ2-7, with D perhaps matching TRBD2 (5 bases). The CDR3 loop spans 12 amino acids. Germline V gives CDR1 LGHDT, CDR2 YNNKEL (reference sequence). The CDR3 loop is CASSLTEGTQHF. CDR3 in DNA: TGTGCCAGCAGCCTTACCGAGGGCACCCAGCACTTC.

The chain is built from TRBV14 and TRBJ1-2; 8 bases map to TRBD1. The CDR3 is made up of 15 amino acids. V gave up 1 base and J gave up 0 bases; unmatched junction bases: 1. Germline CDR1 is SGHDN and CDR2 is FVKESK. In nucleotides, the CDR3 is TGTGCCAGCAGCCAAGTGACAGGGGCTAACTATGGCTACACCTTC. Translated: CASSQVTGANYGYTF.

The rearrangement links TRBV3-1 (or the pseudogene TRBV3-2) to TRBJ1-2; 8 positions agree with TRBD1. V dropped 2 bases and J dropped 3; count of bases not matched to a gene: 5. Germline V lookup: CDR1 LGHDT, CDR2 YNNKEL (reference sequence). This CDR3 has 15 amino acids. The chain's CDR3 is CASSQIGTGYYGYTF. The CDR3 region has the DNA TGTGCCAGCAGCCAAATCGGGACAGGCTACTATGGCTACACCTTC.

The chain employs TRBV3-1 (or the pseudogene TRBV3-2) and TRBJ1-1; D not resolved. The V end lost 4 bases, the J end lost 3 bases, and 12 bases lay between the germline ends. The germline V gene has CDR1 LGHDT and CDR2 YNNKEL (reference sequence). The CDR3 covers 14 residues. Written as DNA, the CDR3 is TGTGCCAGCAGCCTACAAGGCGGGGACACTGAAGCTTTCTTT. Residues: CASSLQGGDTEAFF.

V gene TRBV7-2 combines with J gene TRBJ1-6; 10 positions agree with TRBD1. Trimming cost V 6 bases and J 11 bases; bases outside gene matches: 10. The CDR3 is made up of 15 amino acids. The germline CDR1 and CDR2 sequences are SGHTA and FQGNSA. The DNA of the CDR3 is TGTGCCAGCAGTCTTAAGGGACAGGGGTTTACACCCCTCCACTTT. It translates to CASSLKGQGFTPLHF.

In regard to this clone: Other DNA sequences in the sample encode the same CDR3. The chain recombines TRBV6-5 with TRBJ1-4; D perhaps matches TRBD1 (5 bases). The V gene's germline CDR1 is MNHEY and CDR2 SVGAGI. Trimming stripped 2 bases from V and 1 base from J, with 5 bases between. This CDR3 has 14 residues. Here the CDR3 reads CASSYDRTNEKLFF. CDR3 bases: TGTGCCAGCAGTTACGACAGAACTAATGAAAAACTGTTTTTT.

The genes are TRBV20-1 and TRBJ1-2, with D uncertain. The CDR3 has 14 residues. Trimming cost V 3 bases and J 8 bases, with 19 bases left between them. Looked up from germline, CDR1 is DFQATT and CDR2 is SNEGSKA (reference sequence). Here the CDR3 DNA reads TGCAGTGCTAGTTTCCCTATGGGAGGATGGGGCTACACCTTC. It encodes CSASFPMGGWGYTF.

This chain joins TRBV9 and TRBJ1-2, with D possibly matching TRBD1 (6 bases). The CDR3 has 14 residues. Trimming shortened V by 0 bases and J by 4 bases, and 10 bases separated the two germline ends. The germline V gene has CDR1 SGDLS and CDR2 YYNGEE. The CDR3 coding sequence is TGTGCCAGCAGCGTAGAAGGACAGTCCTATGGCTACACCTTC. This gives the protein CASSVEGQSYGYTF.

This chain joins TRBV12-3 or TRBV12-4 and TRBJ1-6; weak D call: TRBD1 (5 bases). The ends were cut back, 3 bases at V and 6 bases at J, with 6 bases in the middle. The CDR3 is made up of 13 amino acids. The CDR3 region has the DNA TGTGCCAGCAGTTTGACAGCTAATTCACCCCTCCACTTT. It codes for CASSLTANSPLHF.

The CDR3 protein is CASRRTGHEQFF. The CDR3 DNA is TGTGCCAGCAGGCGTACAGGACATGAGCAGTTCTTC. The gene calls are TRBV11-2 and TRBJ2-1, with TRBD1 as a possible D gene (5 bases). The germline CDR1 and CDR2 sequences are SGHAT and FQNNGV. The CDR3 runs to 12 residues. The ends were cut back, 6 bases at V and 8 bases at J, with 11 bases in the middle.

The rearrangement links TRBV6-1 to TRBJ2-5, with TRBD2 as a possible D gene (5 bases). From germline, CDR1 is MNHNS and CDR2 SASEGT. The CDR3 loop spans 14 amino acids. The V gene lost 1 base and the J gene lost 1 base, with 7 bases spanning the gap. In nucleotides, the CDR3 is TGTGCCAGCAGTGAAGGACGGGGCCAAGAGACCCAGTACTTC. Amino acid sequence: CASSEGRGQETQYF.

This clone was detected a few times. V usage is TRBV19 and J usage is TRBJ1-2; no reliable D call. Trimming left V 2 bases short and J 2 bases short, with 9 bases between. Germline V gives CDR1 LNHDA, CDR2 SQIVND (reference sequence). CDR3 size: 14 residues. Written as DNA, the CDR3 is TGTGCCAGTAGTATACCCAGGATCAACTATGGCTACACCTTC. Its protein product is CASSIPRINYGYTF.

The chain carries TRBV24-1 and TRBJ2-1, with 11 bases that match TRBD1. The junction had 2 bases not matched to a gene; V was cut back by 1 base and J by 1 base. The CDR3 totals 17 residues. The germline CDR1 and CDR2 sequences are KGHDR and SFDVKD. CDR3 sequence reads: CATSDLGTGGSYNEQFF. CDR3 DNA sequence: TGTGCCACCAGTGATTTAGGGACAGGGGGATCCTACAATGAGCAGTTCTTC.